This TCR beta chain was captured in a study of blood T cells in healthy people across ages. This clonotype came up a few times. A second PCR, run for about 7 to 11 cycles, used a sample-barcoded 5' primer plus a J-beta primer mix. One entry per CDR3 protein, called by TCRdb with MiXCR from the 5' RACE reads. Of around 1.5 million distinct CDR3 sequences listed, roughly 32% are singletons. V lost 7 bases and J lost 2; bases outside the gene matches: 11. The germline V gene has CDR1 DFQATT and CDR2 SNEGSKA (reference sequence). The CDR3 length is 14 residues. This receptor was taken from a woman under 40 in good health. The sample taken for sequencing was blood. This sequence joins TRBV20-1 and TRBJ2-7; 7 bases agree with TRBD1. CDR3 in amino acids: CSVRRDRITYEQYF. For the CDR3, the DNA is TGCAGTGTCCGCCGGGACAGAATTACCTACGAGCAGTACTTC.